This T cell receptor beta chain was obtained from a study of PD-L1 blockade in urothelial cancer. Method: immunoSEQ multiplex PCR; TCRdb's copy keeps in-frame clones and lacks some. The table records about 52,000 clones, approximately 84% of them present only once. The CDR3 runs to 16 residues. Germline values: CDR1 LNHNV, CDR2 YYDKDF (reference sequence). V lost 5 bases, J lost 2 bases, and 12 bases stayed unmatched. The sequence came from a man aged 35 to 55 with urothelial cancer. The material sequenced was PBMCs, taken around atezolizumab (anti-PD-L1) treatment. The chain couples TRBV15 to TRBJ2-7, with 7 bases aligning to TRBD1. This CDR3 reads CATSRPRPTGAYEQYF. Written as DNA, the CDR3 is TGTGCCACCAGCCGCCCTCGTCCTACAGGGGCCTACGAGCAGTACTTC.